The sequence of this TCR beta chain was determined in a study of T cells in localized non-small cell lung cancer (dated by TCRdb to about 2020). For the study in its entirety: The study analyzed T cell repertoires of under 250 early-stage NSCLC patients, comparing tumors and uninvolved tumor-adjacent lungs. The cohort consisted of roughly 240 treatment-naive NSCLC patients whose localized lung tumors had been resected. Of the NSCLC patients, 129 were male and around 99 were female, and the mean age was approximately 66 years.

TCR beta CDR3 regions were sequenced from DNA using the immunoSEQ Assay. Regarding the original processing steps: To compute T cell density, TCR beta template counts were normalized to usable DNA, which was estimated by amplifying housekeeping genes. Using the preseqR package, richness was estimated by extrapolating to 120,000 templates for tissue samples and 400,000 templates for PBMC samples. Clonality was defined as one minus Pielou's evenness. Tissue-enriched TCRs were identified through differential abundance testing performed on productive amino-acid clonotypes, with a minimum total count of 5 and an alpha of 0.1. The Jaccard Index and the Morisita Overlap Index were used to measure repertoire overlap between compartments. GLIPH grouped TCR beta CDR3s together with public tetramer-defined viral CDR3s, and a viral motif had to include at least three viral sequences and show V-gene enrichment. TCRdb mirrors the immuneACCESS table, restricted to in-frame sequences. Some clones are absent from its copies; in checked studies, under half trace to an unresolved V gene, and the reason for the others is unknown. V and J calls plus clone size are reproduced from that table; the DNA served to infer D and trimming. The sample yields approximately 23,000 clones; about 88% were counted once. Of the sample, 13% is held by the ten largest clones.

The germline V gene provides CDR1 SGHRS and CDR2 YFSETQ. Relative to germline, V is 4 bases shorter and J is 6 bases shorter, with 7 bases between their ends. Reading from cysteine to phenylalanine, the CDR3 counts 12 amino acids. The kept DNA is CDR3 alone, 36 bases in frame from the first base. This clone was detected once. Its antigen is unknown. No base qualities exist here, and no much larger clone lies one base off it. The paper's findings and limits, for the study overall: Because the study design was exploratory, TCR variables were selected using unadjusted p-values without false-discovery rate correction. Uninvolved tumor-adjacent lung showed the highest T cell clonality, higher than tumor, which suggests more focused antigenic responses in the uninvolved tumor-adjacent lung. Because multi-region tumor sequencing was not done, intratumor heterogeneity could not be ruled out. Longer overall survival was associated with higher blood T cell density, whereas shorter survival was associated with higher adjacent-lung clonality. A median of 57 of the top 100 tumor clones turned up in the paired uninvolved adjacent lung, and 28 of those clones also ranked among the top 100 of that same adjacent lung.

At diagnosis, peripheral blood, uninvolved tumor-adjacent lung and tumor were collected and stored as a combination of fresh-frozen and FFPE material. Blood samples were analyzed as peripheral blood mononuclear cells for TCR repertoire profiling. This TCR derives from a male donor at least 60 years old with stage I lung adenocarcinoma. The rearrangement combines TRBV5-1 with TRBJ2-2, and the D gene may be TRBD2, 5 bases matching. This specimen was peripheral blood, taken before any cancer treatment. The nucleotides are TGCGCCAGCAGCGAGGGTGCCGGGGAGCTGTTTTTT. This is translated as CASSEGAGELFF. The CDR3, completed at both ends by the reference TRBV5-1 and TRBJ2-2 genes, gives the full variable domain KAGVTQTPRYLIKTRGQQVTLSCSPISGHRSVSWYQQTPGQGLQFLFEYFSETQRNKGNFPGRFSGRQFSNSRSEMNVSTLELGDSALYLCASSEGAGELFFGEGSRLTVL.